The 7 T cell receptor beta chains listed next were all sequenced from one sample in a study of cytotoxic CD8 clonotypes in ibrutinib-treated CLL. TCRdb's table, derived via immunoSEQ multiplex PCR, lists solely in-frame clones and lacks some. The sample consists of about 34,000 clones, almost 70% of them appearing once. The material was PBMCs, obtained before ibrutinib treatment. Every receptor here comes from a human donor with chronic lymphocytic leukemia.

The chain links TRBV5-5 to TRBJ1-6, with TRBD1 matching over 7 bases. The CDR3 runs to 14 residues. CDR1 SGHKS and CDR2 YYEKEE come from the germline V gene (reference sequence). V was clipped by 2 bases and J by 8 bases; unmatched bases: 4. CDR3 sequence (DNA): TGTGCCAGCAGCTTAGGGACAGCTTATTCACCCCTCCACTTT. It encodes CASSLGTAYSPLHF.

This chain connects TRBV28 to TRBJ1-1; no clear D. Germline loops: CDR1 MDHEN, CDR2 SYDVKM. The CDR3 is 13 amino acids. V was cut by 8 bases and J by 7 bases, with 17 bases left in between. In nucleotides, the CDR3 is TGTGCCAGCCGAATCTCGCTCAGTTTTGAAGCTTTCTTT. This gives the protein CASRISLSFEAFF.

V gene TRBV5-6 combines with J gene TRBJ2-7; D is undetermined. Trimming removed 2 bases at V and 4 bases at J, with 10 bases between. The germline gives CDR1 SGHDT, CDR2 YYEEEE. The CDR3 has 13 amino acids. The CDR3 loop is CASSLFGGYEQYF. DNA of the CDR3: TGTGCCAGCAGCTTATTCGGTGGGTACGAGCAGTACTTC.

V gene TRBV2 combines with J gene TRBJ1-2; D gene unclear. The CDR3 runs to 14 residues. Germline CDR1 reads SNHLY; CDR2 reads FYNNEI. Trimming stripped 7 bases from V and 6 bases from J, with 18 bases between. CDR3 DNA: TGTGCCAGCACCCTCGATTTGTCCCGCGATGGCTACACCTTC. The encoded protein is CASTLDLSRDGYTF.

This rearrangement joins TRBV10-3 to TRBJ2-7, with 14 bases matching TRBD2. V shed 8 bases and J 1 base; nucleotides not matched to a gene: 10. The CDR3 is 17 amino acids. Germline CDR1 is ENHRY and CDR2 is SYGVKD. The CDR3 nucleotides are TGTGCCATCCGCTCCGGGACTAGCGGGAGCAATTCCTACGAGCAGTACTTC. Its protein product is CAIRSGTSGSNSYEQYF.

The chain has TRBV9 and TRBJ2-3; 10 bases match TRBD2. Trimming removed 6 bases from V and 5 bases from J; junction bases left unmatched: 6. The CDR3 runs to 14 residues. Germline-derived CDR1 and CDR2 are SGDLS and YYNGEE. For the CDR3, the DNA is TGTGCCAGCACCTTAGCGGGAGGTTTAGATACGCAGTATTTT. Translation: CASTLAGGLDTQYF.

J is TRBJ1-2 and V is TRBV5-6; D unresolved. Germline lookup yields CDR1 SGHDT and CDR2 YYEEEE. Trimming pared 3 bases from V and 0 bases from J, leaving 9 bases between. This CDR3 is 14 amino acids long. CDR3 amino acids: CASSSLVANYGYTF. CDR3 nucleotide sequence: TGTGCCAGCAGCTCCTTAGTAGCTAACTATGGCTACACCTTC.